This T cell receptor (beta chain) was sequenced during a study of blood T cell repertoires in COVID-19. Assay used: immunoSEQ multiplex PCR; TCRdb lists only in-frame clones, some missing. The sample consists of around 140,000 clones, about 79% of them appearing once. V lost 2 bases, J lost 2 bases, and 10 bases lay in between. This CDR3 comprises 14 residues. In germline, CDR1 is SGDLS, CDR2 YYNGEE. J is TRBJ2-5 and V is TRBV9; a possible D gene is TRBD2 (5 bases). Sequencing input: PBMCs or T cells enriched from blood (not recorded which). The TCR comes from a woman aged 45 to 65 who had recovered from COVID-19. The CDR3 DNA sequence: TGTGCCAGCAGCGTTCAGCCGGGACAAGAGACCCAGTACTTC. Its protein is CASSVQPGQETQYF.